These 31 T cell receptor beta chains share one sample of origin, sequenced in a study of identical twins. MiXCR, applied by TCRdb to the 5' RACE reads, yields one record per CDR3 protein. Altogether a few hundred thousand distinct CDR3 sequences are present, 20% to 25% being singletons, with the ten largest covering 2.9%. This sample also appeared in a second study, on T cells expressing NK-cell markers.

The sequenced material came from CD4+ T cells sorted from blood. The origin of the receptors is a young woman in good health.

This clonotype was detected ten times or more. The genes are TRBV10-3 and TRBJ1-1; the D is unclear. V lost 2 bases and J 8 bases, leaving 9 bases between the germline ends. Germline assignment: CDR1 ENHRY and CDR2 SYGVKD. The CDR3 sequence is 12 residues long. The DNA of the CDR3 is TGTGCCATCAGTGAGGAAGGCAGGGAAGCTTTCTTT. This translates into CAISEEGREAFF.

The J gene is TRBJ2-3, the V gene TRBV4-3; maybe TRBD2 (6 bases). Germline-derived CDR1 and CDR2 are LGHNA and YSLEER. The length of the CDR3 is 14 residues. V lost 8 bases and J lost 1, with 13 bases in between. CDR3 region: CASCYSGRTDTQYF. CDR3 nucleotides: TGCGCCAGCTGCTATAGCGGACGCACAGATACGCAGTATTTT.

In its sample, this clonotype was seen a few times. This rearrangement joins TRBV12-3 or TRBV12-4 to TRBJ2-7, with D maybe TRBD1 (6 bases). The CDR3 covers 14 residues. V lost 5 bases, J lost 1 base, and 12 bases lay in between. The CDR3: CASSVGQFSYEQYF. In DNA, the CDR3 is TGTGCCAGCAGTGTCGGACAGTTTTCCTACGAGCAGTACTTC.

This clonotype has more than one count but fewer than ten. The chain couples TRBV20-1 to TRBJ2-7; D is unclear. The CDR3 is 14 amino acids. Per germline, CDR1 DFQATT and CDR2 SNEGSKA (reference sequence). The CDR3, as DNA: TGCGCAGTGTATCTATTGGGTTCGGCCTACGAGCAGTACTTC. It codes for CAVYLLGSAYEQYF.

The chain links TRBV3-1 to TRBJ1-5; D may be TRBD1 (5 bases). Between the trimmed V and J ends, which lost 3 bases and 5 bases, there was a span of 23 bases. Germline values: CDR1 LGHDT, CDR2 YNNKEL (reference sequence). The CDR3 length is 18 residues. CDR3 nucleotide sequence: TGTGCCAGCAGCCAGGCCGGGGCAGGGAGGATTTTCGATCAGCCCCAGCATTTT. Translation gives CASSQAGAGRIFDQPQHF. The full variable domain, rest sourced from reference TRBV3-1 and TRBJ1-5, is DTAVSQTPKYLVTQMGNDKSIKCEQNLGHDTMYWYKQDSKKFLKIMFSYNNKELIINETVPNRFSPKSPDKAHLNLHINSLELGDSAVYFCASSQAGAGRIFDQPQHFGDGTRLSIL.

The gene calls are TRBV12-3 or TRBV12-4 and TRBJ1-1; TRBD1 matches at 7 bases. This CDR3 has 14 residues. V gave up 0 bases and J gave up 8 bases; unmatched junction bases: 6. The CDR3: CASSLAMTGKEAFF. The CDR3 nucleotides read TGTGCCAGCAGTTTAGCGATGACAGGGAAAGAAGCTTTCTTT.

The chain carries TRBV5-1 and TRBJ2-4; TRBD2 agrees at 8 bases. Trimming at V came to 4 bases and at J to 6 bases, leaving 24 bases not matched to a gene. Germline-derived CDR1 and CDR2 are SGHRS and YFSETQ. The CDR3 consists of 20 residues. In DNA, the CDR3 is TGCGCCAGCAGCCTAGCGTGGATTAGCGGGACCCAGGGGCACTCAAACATTCAGTACTTC. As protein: CASSLAWISGTQGHSNIQYF.

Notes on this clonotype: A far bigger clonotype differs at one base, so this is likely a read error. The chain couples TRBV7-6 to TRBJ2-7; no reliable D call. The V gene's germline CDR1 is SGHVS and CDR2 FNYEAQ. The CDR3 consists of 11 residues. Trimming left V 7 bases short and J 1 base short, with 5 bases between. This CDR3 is CASTPSYEQYF. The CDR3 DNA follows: TGTGCCAGCACCCCTTCCTACGAGCAGTACTTC.

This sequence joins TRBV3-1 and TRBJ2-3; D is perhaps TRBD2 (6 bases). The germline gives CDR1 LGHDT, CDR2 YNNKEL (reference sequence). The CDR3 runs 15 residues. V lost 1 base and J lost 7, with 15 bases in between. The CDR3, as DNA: TGTGCCAGCAGCCAAGTCCCGGGAGCCAAGAATACGCAGTATTTT. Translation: CASSQVPGAKNTQYF.

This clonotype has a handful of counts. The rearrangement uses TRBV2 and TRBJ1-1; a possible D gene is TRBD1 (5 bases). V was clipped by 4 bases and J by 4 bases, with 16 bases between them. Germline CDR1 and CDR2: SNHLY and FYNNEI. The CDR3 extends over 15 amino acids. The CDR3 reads CASSAQQASITEAFF. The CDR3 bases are TGTGCCAGCAGTGCCCAACAGGCTAGTATCACTGAAGCTTTCTTT.

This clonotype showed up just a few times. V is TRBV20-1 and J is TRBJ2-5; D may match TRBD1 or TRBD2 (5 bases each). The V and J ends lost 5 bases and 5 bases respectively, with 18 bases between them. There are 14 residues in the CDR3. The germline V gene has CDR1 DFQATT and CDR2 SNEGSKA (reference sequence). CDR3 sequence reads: CSAGTTGSSETQYF. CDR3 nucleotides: TGCAGTGCTGGGACGACGGGGTCATCGGAGACCCAGTACTTC.

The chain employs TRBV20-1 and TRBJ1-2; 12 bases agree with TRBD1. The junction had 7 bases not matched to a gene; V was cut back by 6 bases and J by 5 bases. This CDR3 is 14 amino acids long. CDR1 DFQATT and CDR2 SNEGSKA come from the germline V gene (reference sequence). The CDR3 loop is CSADGTGGQYGYTF. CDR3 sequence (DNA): TGCAGTGCCGATGGGACAGGGGGCCAGTATGGCTACACCTTC.

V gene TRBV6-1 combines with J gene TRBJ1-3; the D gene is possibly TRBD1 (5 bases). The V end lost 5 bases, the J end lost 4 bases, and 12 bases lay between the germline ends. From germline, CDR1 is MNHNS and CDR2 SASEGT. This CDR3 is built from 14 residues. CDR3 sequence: CASSPGVSGNTIYF. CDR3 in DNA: TGTGCCAGCAGTCCGGGGGTTTCAGGAAACACCATATATTTT.

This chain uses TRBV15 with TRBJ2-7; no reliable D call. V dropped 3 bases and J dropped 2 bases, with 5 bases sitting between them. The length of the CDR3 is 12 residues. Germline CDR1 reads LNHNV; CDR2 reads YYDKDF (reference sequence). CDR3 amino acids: CATSSTAYEQYF. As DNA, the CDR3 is TGTGCCACCAGCAGCACGGCCTACGAGCAGTACTTC. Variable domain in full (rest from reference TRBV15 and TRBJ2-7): DAMVIQNPRYQVTQFGKPVTLSCSQTLNHNVMYWYQQKSSQAPKLLFHYYDKDFNNEADTPDNFQSRRPNTSFCFLDIRSPGLGDTAMYLCATSSTAYEQYFGPGTRLTVT.

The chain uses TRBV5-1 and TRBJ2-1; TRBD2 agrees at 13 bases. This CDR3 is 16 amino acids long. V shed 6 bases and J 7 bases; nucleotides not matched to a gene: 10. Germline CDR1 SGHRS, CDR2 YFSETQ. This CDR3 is CASTPELAGGGNEQFF. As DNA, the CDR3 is TGCGCCAGCACCCCAGAACTAGCGGGAGGGGGAAATGAGCAGTTCTTC.

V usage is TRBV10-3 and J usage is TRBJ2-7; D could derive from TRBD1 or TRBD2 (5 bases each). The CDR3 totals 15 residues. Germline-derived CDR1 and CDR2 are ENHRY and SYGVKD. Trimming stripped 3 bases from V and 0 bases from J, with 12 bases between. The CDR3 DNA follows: TGTGCCATCAGTGATGCCGGGACCAACTCCTACGAGCAGTACTTC. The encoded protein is CAISDAGTNSYEQYF.

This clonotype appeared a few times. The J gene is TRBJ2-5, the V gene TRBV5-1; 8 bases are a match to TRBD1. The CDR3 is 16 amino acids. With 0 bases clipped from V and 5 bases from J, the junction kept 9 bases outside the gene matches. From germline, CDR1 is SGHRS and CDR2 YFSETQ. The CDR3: CASSLAATGVGETQYF. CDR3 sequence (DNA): TGCGCCAGCAGCTTGGCCGCGACAGGGGTAGGGGAGACCCAGTACTTC. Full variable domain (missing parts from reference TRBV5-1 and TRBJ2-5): KAGVTQTPRYLIKTRGQQVTLSCSPISGHRSVSWYQQTPGQGLQFLFEYFSETQRNKGNFPGRFSGRQFSNSRSEMNVSTLELGDSALYLCASSLAATGVGETQYFGPGTRLLVL.

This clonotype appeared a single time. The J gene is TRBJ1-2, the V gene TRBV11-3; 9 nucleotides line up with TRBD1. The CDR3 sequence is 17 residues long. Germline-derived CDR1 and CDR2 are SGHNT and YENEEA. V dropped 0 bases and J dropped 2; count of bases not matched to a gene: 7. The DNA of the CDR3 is TGTGCCAGCAGCTTAGATCGGAGGGGACAGGGCAACTATGGCTACACCTTC. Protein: CASSLDRRGQGNYGYTF.

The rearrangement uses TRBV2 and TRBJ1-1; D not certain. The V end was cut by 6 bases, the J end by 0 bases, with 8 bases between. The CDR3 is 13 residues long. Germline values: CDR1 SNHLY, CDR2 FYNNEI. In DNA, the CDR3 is TGTGCCAGCAGAAGGAACATGAACACTGAAGCTTTCTTT. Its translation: CASRRNMNTEAFF.

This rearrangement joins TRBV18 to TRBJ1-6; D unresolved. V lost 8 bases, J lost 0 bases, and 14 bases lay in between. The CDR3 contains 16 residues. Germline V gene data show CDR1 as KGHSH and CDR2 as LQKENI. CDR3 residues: CASARVRDSYNSPLHF. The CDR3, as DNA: TGTGCCAGCGCCCGCGTGCGGGACTCCTATAATTCACCCCTCCACTTT. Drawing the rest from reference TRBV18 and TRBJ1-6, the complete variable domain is NAGVMQNPRHLVRRRGQEARLRCSPMKGHSHVYWYRQLPEEGLKFMVYLQKENIIDESGMPKERFSAEFPKEGPSILRIQQVVRGDSAAYFCASARVRDSYNSPLHFGNGTRLTVT.

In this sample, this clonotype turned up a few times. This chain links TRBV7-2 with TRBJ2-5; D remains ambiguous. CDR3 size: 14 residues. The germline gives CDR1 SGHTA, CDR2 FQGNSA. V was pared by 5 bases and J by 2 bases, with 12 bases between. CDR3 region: CASSRVGQQETQYF. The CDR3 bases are TGTGCCAGCAGCCGGGTAGGGCAGCAAGAGACCCAGTACTTC.

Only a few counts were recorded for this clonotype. The CDR3 DNA reads as TGTGCCAGCAGCCAGAACAGGGCAGATACGCAGTATTTT. Translation: CASSQNRADTQYF. The chain has TRBV7-9 and TRBJ2-3; tentative D call: TRBD1 (6 bases). This CDR3 has 13 residues. Germline V gene data show CDR1 as SEHNR and CDR2 as FQNEAQ (reference sequence). Trimming took 5 bases from V and 4 from J, leaving 10 bases between them.

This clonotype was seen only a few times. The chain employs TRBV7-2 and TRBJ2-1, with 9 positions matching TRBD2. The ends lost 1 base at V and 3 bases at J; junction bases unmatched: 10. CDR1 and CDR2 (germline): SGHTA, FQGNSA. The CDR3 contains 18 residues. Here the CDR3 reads CASSLVREGLAGYNEQFF. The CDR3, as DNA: TGTGCCAGCAGCTTAGTGCGGGAGGGACTCGCCGGCTACAATGAGCAGTTCTTC. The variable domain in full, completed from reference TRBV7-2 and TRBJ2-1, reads GAGVSQSPSNKVTEKGKDVELRCDPISGHTALYWYRQSLGQGLEFLIYFQGNSAPDKSGLPSDRFSAERTGGSVSTLTIQRTQQEDSAVYLCASSLVREGLAGYNEQFFGPGTRLTVL.

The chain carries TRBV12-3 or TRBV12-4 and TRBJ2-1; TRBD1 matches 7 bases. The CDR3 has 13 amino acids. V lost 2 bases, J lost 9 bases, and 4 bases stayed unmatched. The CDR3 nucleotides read TGTGCCAGCAGTTTACTAAACAGGGGTGAGCAGTTCTTC. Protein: CASSLLNRGEQFF.

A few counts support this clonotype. The CDR3 sequence is CSAVLGIWTGLNQPQHF. As DNA, the CDR3 is TGCAGTGCTGTCCTGGGAATTTGGACAGGACTTAATCAGCCCCAGCATTTT. The chain couples TRBV20-1 to TRBJ1-5, with TRBD1 matching over 7 bases. Germline assignment: CDR1 DFQATT and CDR2 SNEGSKA (reference sequence). The CDR3 sequence is 17 residues long. V dropped 5 bases and J dropped 4; count of bases not matched to a gene: 17.

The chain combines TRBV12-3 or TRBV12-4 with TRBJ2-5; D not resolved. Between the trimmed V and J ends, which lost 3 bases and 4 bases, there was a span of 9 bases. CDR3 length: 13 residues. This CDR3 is CASSFRKGETQYF. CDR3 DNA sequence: TGTGCCAGCAGTTTTAGGAAGGGAGAGACCCAGTACTTC.

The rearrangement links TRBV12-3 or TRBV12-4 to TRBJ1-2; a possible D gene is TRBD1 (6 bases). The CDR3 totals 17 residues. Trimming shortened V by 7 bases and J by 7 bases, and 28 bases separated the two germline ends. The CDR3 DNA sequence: TGTGCCAGCAATACCCCAAGAAAGGGGGGGCGATTGGGTGGCTACACCTTC. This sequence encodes CASNTPRKGGRLGGYTF.

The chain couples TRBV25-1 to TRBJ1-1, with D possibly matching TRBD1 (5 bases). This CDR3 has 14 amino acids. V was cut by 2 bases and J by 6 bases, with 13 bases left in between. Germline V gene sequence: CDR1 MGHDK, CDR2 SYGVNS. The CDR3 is CASSESQGWAEAFF. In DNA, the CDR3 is TGTGCCAGCAGTGAAAGCCAGGGTTGGGCTGAAGCTTTCTTT.

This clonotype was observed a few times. In nucleotides, the CDR3 is TGCAGTGCTCCTCGGACCAGCACAGATACGCAGTATTTT. This encodes CSAPRTSTDTQYF. This chain joins TRBV20-1 and TRBJ2-3; D call uncertain. CDR3 length equals 13 residues. The V end was cut by 5 bases, the J end by 0 bases, with 9 bases between. CDR1 and CDR2 (germline): DFQATT, SNEGSKA (reference sequence).

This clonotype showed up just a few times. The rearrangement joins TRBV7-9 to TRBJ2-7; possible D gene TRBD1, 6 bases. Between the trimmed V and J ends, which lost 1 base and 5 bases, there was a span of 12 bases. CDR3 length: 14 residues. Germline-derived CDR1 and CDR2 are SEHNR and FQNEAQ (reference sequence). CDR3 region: CASSLVGAVNEQYF. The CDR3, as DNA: TGTGCCAGCAGCTTAGTGGGGGCGGTCAACGAGCAGTACTTC. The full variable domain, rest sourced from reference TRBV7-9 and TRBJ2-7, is DTGVSQNPRHKITKRGQNVTFRCDPISEHNRLYWYRQTLGQGPEFLTYFQNEAQLEKSRLLSDRFSAERPKGSFSTLEIQRTEQGDSAMYLCASSLVGAVNEQYFGPGTRLTVT.

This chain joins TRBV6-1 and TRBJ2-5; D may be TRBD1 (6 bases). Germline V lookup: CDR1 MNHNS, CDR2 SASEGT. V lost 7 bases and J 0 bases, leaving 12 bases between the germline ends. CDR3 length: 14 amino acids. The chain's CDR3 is CASKGVINQETQYF. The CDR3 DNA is TGTGCCAGCAAGGGGGTAATTAACCAAGAGACCCAGTACTTC.